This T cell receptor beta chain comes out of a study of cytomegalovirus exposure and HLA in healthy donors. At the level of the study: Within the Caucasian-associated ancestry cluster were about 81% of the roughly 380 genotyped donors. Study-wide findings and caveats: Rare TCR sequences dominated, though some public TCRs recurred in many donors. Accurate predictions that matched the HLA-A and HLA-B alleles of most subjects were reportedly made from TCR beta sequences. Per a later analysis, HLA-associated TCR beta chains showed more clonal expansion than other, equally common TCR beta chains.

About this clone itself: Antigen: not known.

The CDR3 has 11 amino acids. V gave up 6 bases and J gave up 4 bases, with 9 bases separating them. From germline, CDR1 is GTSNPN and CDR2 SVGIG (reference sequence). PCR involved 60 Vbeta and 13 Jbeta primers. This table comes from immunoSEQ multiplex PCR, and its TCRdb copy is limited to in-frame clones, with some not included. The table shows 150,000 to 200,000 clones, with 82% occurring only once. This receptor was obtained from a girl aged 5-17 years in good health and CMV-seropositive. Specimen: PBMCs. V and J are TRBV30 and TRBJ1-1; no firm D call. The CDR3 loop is CACIVITEAFF. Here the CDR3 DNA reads TGTGCCTGCATAGTAATCACTGAAGCTTTCTTT. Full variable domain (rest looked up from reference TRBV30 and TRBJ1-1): SQTIHQWPATLVQPVGSPLSLECTVEGTSNPNLYWYRQAAGRGLQLLFYSVGIGQISSEVPQNLSASRPQDRQFILSSKKLLLSDSGFYLCACIVITEAFFGQGTRLTVV.